The source of this TCR beta chain is a study of shared clonotypes between healthy human individuals. V lost 8 bases, J lost 5 bases, and 8 bases lay in between. From germline, CDR1 is MNHEY and CDR2 SVGAGI. CDR3 length: 11 residues. Comment on this clone: Antigen unknown.

Study-level points and caveats: Sharing across a few donors was seen in 4.5% to 6.5% of naive CD4 clonotypes. Despite large depth, sorted-subset datasets appeared incompletely sequenced.

About 200 ng DNA, 30,000 to 35,000 T cell genomes, went into each sorted-subset replicate PCR. Sequenced by immunoSEQ multiplex PCR; TCRdb stores in-frame clones only, minus some. The sample has 2 million to 2.5 million clones; around 93% are singletons. The V call is TRBV6-5, the J call TRBJ2-3; D ambiguous. This clonotype was sampled from a young man in good health. Some clones in this sample may be carry-over from other donors' samples. The specimen was naive CD4+ T cells from PBMCs. As to subset: CD45RA+ positively selected. CDR3 sequence (DNA): TGTGCCAGCGTGTTTGGAGATACGCAGTATTTT. This encodes CASVFGDTQYF.